This TCR beta chain was captured by sequencing in a study of PD-L1 blockade in urothelial cancer. Study in general: Dosed intravenously at 1,200 mg every 3 weeks, atezolizumab was initiated by patients around 2014. Patients arrived having already received 0 to 3 prior chemotherapy regimens.

TCRdb keeps only in-frame clones here, not all; method: immunoSEQ multiplex PCR. Of about 74,000 clones in the sample, around 90% were seen once. Sample time point: pretreatment peripheral blood. CDR1 is SGHRS and CDR2 is YFSETQ in the germline V gene. The CDR3 has 16 residues. V dropped 2 bases and J dropped 8; count of bases not matched to a gene: 12. This clonotype originated in a man in his 70s with urothelial cancer. The input for sequencing was PBMCs, taken around atezolizumab (anti-PD-L1) treatment. This rearrangement joins TRBV5-1 to TRBJ2-1; 8 bases map to TRBD2. CDR3 region: CASSFSGLGYQDEQFF. The CDR3, as DNA: TGCGCCAGCAGCTTCTCGGGACTAGGGTATCAGGATGAGCAGTTCTTC.